The 4 T cell receptor beta chains in this list originate from one sample, sequenced in a study of cytomegalovirus exposure and HLA in healthy donors. Assay used: immunoSEQ multiplex PCR; TCRdb lists only in-frame clones, some missing. This repertoire shows 150,000 to 200,000 clones, about 83% found once; its top ten account for about 1.5%. Sequenced: PBMCs. The receptor set was obtained from a woman younger than 35 in good health and CMV-seronegative.

The chain is built from TRBV5-4 and TRBJ2-3; 12 nucleotides line up with TRBD2. J was trimmed by 5 bases and V by 0 bases; bases with no gene match: 10. CDR1 is SGHNT and CDR2 is YYREEE in the germline V gene (reference sequence). The CDR3 covers 18 residues. CDR3 loop: CASSLVPSGRAPEDTQYF. The CDR3 coding sequence is TGTGCCAGCAGCTTGGTGCCTAGCGGGAGGGCCCCGGAAGATACGCAGTATTTT.

This chain joins TRBV5-4 and TRBJ2-1, with 8 bases fitting TRBD1. CDR1 and CDR2 from the germline V gene are SGHNT and YYREEE (reference sequence). V lost 0 bases to trimming and J lost 6 bases; unmatched junction nucleotides: 14. CDR3 length equals 18 residues. For the CDR3, the DNA is TGTGCCAGCAGCTTGGCCCTTTTGGCAGGGGGCGGTTTCAATGAGCAGTTCTTC. It encodes CASSLALLAGGGFNEQFF.

The chain joins TRBV5-1 to TRBJ1-2; D gene uncertain. This CDR3 has 13 amino acids. The germline V gene encodes CDR1 SGHRS and CDR2 YFSETQ. Trimming stripped 0 bases from V and 7 bases from J, with 10 bases between. The CDR3 nucleotides read TGCGCCAGCAGCTTGGAAATCGTATTTGGCTACACCTTC. Residues: CASSLEIVFGYTF.

This clone came up once. V is TRBV27 and J is TRBJ2-1; 9 positions match TRBD1. The germline gives CDR1 MNHEY, CDR2 SMNVEV (reference sequence). The CDR3 runs to 15 residues. After removal of 6 bases from V and 8 bases from J, the junction contained 11 bases not matched to a gene. CDR3 coding DNA: TGTGCCAGCAGGTTCCCGGGACAGGGTAGCGATGAGCAGTTCTTC. Amino acid sequence: CASRFPGQGSDEQFF.